Sequencing of this T cell receptor beta chain was carried out in a study of molecular identifiers for immune sequencing clone quantification (dated by TCRdb to 2016 to 2019). Regarding the study in general: In a replicate experiment, RNA from about 20,000 or 100,000 naive CD8 T cells was split into five aliquots, four of which were sequenced. This methods study benchmarked molecular-identifier clustering-based TCR repertoire sequencing (MIDCIRS) and TCR RNA copy counting, using CD8 T cells to do so.

Overall results and qualifications from the work: Modeling estimated 2.5 to 3.5 recovered TCR RNA copies per cell, compared with about 9.8 by digital PCR, which implies around 33% capture efficiency. In CMV-specific effector cells, over 99% of molecules were held by clones above 20 RNA copies, whereas under 1% of molecules were held by such clones in naive cells. Highly expanded clone sizes could be underestimated if identical TCR molecules share a barcode. When barcode sub-clustering was not used, chimeric consensus sequences inflated TCR diversity, with chimeras reaching as high as 47%. Naive libraries contained spiked-in Jurkat TCR RNA (approximately nine copies' worth), which is not part of the donor repertoire. A single cell's worth of spiked-in Jurkat TCR RNA was reported detectable even among around 970,000 naive CD8 T cells.

This clonotype has a handful of counts. Its cognate antigen has yet to be identified. No clone much larger than this one lies a single base away; base qualities are absent. Libraries of naive CD8 T cells were built from anywhere between roughly 17,000 and 1,000,000 sorted cells, with 10%, 30% or 50% of the purified RNA used. Naive CD8 T cells, defined as CD8+CD4-CCR7+CD45RA+, were FACS-sorted into RLT Plus buffer on a BD FACSAria II. Detection sensitivity was tested by spiking Jurkat RNA equal to over 8 TCR copies' worth into samples containing roughly 17,000-1,100,000 naive CD8 T cells. CD8 T cells were enriched with RosetteSep CD8+ T Cell Enrichment Cocktail and Ficoll-Paque, followed by ACK red cell lysis. The junction shows trimming of 6 bases on V and 8 bases on J, and the gene matches do not reach 16 bases of it. From the cysteine up to the phenylalanine, the CDR3 has a length of 17 residues. Just CDR3 DNA is preserved here, 51 bases in frame from base 1.

Library preparation was by PCR. The sequencing machine was an Illumina HiSeq 4000. Bulk TCR libraries were made following a previously described method, with the TCR primers given in Table S5. The Qiagen AllPrep DNA/RNA kit was used to purify total RNA. Reads from multiple sequencing runs of the same library were pooled before analysis. As for the original processing: Reads were retained only if their TCR constant sequence matched exactly, and those retained reads were trimmed to 150 nt and grouped according to their 12-nt molecular barcodes. Reads inside each barcode group were sub-clustered using a 15% Levenshtein threshold, and a quality-weighted consensus sequence was constructed for each RNA molecule. Non-functional sequences were excluded, and lower-count sequences lying one edit away from another sequence were also excluded. Based on a fit of two negative binomial distributions, barcode sub-clusters having less than 20% of the maximum read count were discarded. The raw public reads went through TCRdb reprocessing: fastp at Q25, MiXCR clone calling, in-frame beta chains kept. Rows merge per CDR3 protein into single entries with the most common DNA and genes. None of the V and J calls come from the authors' own analysis; TCRdb made them. The sample table holds 300,000 to 400,000 distinct CDR3 sequences, of which about 21% were seen once. Roughly 0.86% of the sample rests with the top ten.

The TCR originated in a human donor in good health. Some libraries in this study had Jurkat cell RNA spiked in. Sequencing was carried out using naive CD8+ T cells from blood, with Jurkat cell RNA spiked in. In the paper's terms, the cell subset or site label means: FACS-sorted CD8+CD4-CCR7+CD45RA+ naive T cells. This chain is built from TRBV12-3 or TRBV12-4 and TRBJ2-1, with 10 junctional bases fitting TRBD2. The CDR3: CASSPQAGGSRYDEQFF. The sequenced DNA is TGTGCCAGCAGCCCTCAAGCGGGGGGGTCGAGGTATGATGAGCAGTTCTTC.